Shown below are 23 T cell receptor beta chains from a single sample sequenced in a study of T cell repertoires in cytomegalovirus infection. TCRdb passed the reads through MiXCR, listing each CDR3 protein once. This sample has about 400,000 distinct CDR3 sequences, with 15% to 20% found just once. Material for sequencing was PBMCs. Every receptor here comes from a human donor in good health (CMV status not recorded). Some clones in this sample may be carry-over from other donors' samples.

This clonotype was seen repeatedly, ten times or more. The genes are TRBV4-3 and TRBJ1-1; the D gene is possibly TRBD1 (6 bases). Trimming stripped 1 base from V and 5 bases from J, with 14 bases between. Germline V CDR1 and CDR2: LGHNA, YSLEER. CDR3 length equals 15 residues. The chain's CDR3 is CASSQGVGGGTEAFF. The DNA of the CDR3 is TGCGCCAGCAGCCAAGGAGTAGGAGGGGGTACTGAAGCTTTCTTT.

The chain uses TRBV9 and TRBJ1-6; the D gene is possibly TRBD1 (5 bases). The CDR3 totals 14 residues. In germline, CDR1 is SGDLS, CDR2 YYNGEE. V was trimmed by 1 base and J by 10 bases, leaving 12 bases between them. The CDR3 here is CASSVQGIGSPLHF. The CDR3 DNA reads TGTGCCAGCAGCGTACAGGGTATTGGATCACCCCTCCACTTT.

The rearrangement joins TRBV5-1 to TRBJ2-3, with a possible D match to TRBD1 (6 bases). Germline loops: CDR1 SGHRS, CDR2 YFSETQ. This CDR3 spans 13 amino acids. V was shortened by 4 bases and J by 6 bases, with 12 bases between the two germline ends. CDR3 nucleotide sequence: TGCGCCAGCAGCCTTCAAAGGGGGGATACGCAGTATTTT. Translating gives CASSLQRGDTQYF. Combining the CDR3 with reference TRBV5-1 and TRBJ2-3 gives the whole variable domain KAGVTQTPRYLIKTRGQQVTLSCSPISGHRSVSWYQQTPGQGLQFLFEYFSETQRNKGNFPGRFSGRQFSNSRSEMNVSTLELGDSALYLCASSLQRGDTQYFGPGTRLTVL.

This chain connects TRBV6-8 to TRBJ2-5, with 9 bases fitting TRBD2. The CDR3 totals 17 residues. The V gene's germline CDR1 is MNHGY and CDR2 SAAAGT. The V gene end was trimmed by 6 bases and the J gene end by 1 base; junction bases not matched to a gene: 12. CDR3 sequence: CASRSLLAGDRQETQYF. The CDR3 DNA is TGTGCCAGCAGATCCCTCTTAGCGGGAGACCGCCAAGAGACCCAGTACTTC.

This clonotype was counted ten times or more. J is TRBJ2-1 and V is TRBV18; D not certain. The V end was cut by 2 bases, the J end by 4 bases, with 9 bases between. Per germline, CDR1 KGHSH and CDR2 LQKENI. The CDR3 totals 14 residues. CDR3: CASSPTTEYNEQFF. CDR3 sequence (DNA): TGTGCCAGCTCACCAACGACGGAGTACAATGAGCAGTTCTTC.

The chain couples TRBV12-3 or TRBV12-4 to TRBJ1-5; D gene uncertain. The CDR3 consists of 13 residues. Trimming removed 4 bases at V and 5 bases at J, with 9 bases between. Written as DNA, the CDR3 is TGTGCCAGCAGTTCCCGATTCGATCAGCCCCAGCATTTT. Translating gives CASSSRFDQPQHF.

At least ten counts were recorded for this clonotype. The chain has TRBV7-2 and TRBJ2-7; 9 nucleotides align to TRBD2. V shed 5 bases and J 4 bases; nucleotides not matched to a gene: 6. This CDR3 comprises 14 residues. CDR1 is SGHTA, CDR2 FQGNSA, per germline. The DNA of the CDR3 is TGTGCCAGCAGCCCCGCGGGGGGGGGATACGAGCAGTACTTC. This codes for CASSPAGGGYEQYF.

This clonotype has just a few counts. The chain is built from TRBV7-9 and TRBJ2-3, with TRBD2 matching 9 bases. The CDR3 length is 15 residues. V lost 5 bases and J lost 4; bases outside the gene matches: 7. CDR1 SEHNR and CDR2 FQNEAQ come from the germline V gene (reference sequence). The CDR3 region has the DNA TGTGCCAGCAGCCGGAGCGGGGGGCCCGCAGATACGCAGTATTTT. Protein product: CASSRSGGPADTQYF.

Ten or more counts support this clonotype. The chain couples TRBV28 to TRBJ2-3; tentative D call: TRBD1 (6 bases). Trimming took off 8 bases at V and 0 bases at J, with 15 bases between the two ends. The CDR3 length is 15 residues. Germline lookup yields CDR1 MDHEN and CDR2 SYDVKM. The CDR3 bases are TGTGCCAGCCTGACCCAGGGGTCTAGCACAGATACGCAGTATTTT. Residues: CASLTQGSSTDTQYF.

The sample holds a few counts of this clonotype. The CDR3: CASSASGPNTGELFF. The CDR3 DNA follows: TGTGCCAGCAGCGCGAGCGGTCCGAACACCGGGGAGCTGTTTTTT. This chain uses TRBV7-9 with TRBJ2-2; the D gene is possibly TRBD2 (5 bases). The V and J ends lost 5 bases and 0 bases respectively, with 10 bases between them. This CDR3 region has 15 residues. Per the germline V gene, CDR1 is SEHNR and CDR2 is FQNEAQ (reference sequence).

This sequence joins TRBV23-1 and TRBJ1-4, with 12 nucleotides matching TRBD1. TRBV23-1 belongs to the ORF category, with a function that is uncertain. This CDR3 is 13 amino acids long. J lost 12 bases, V lost 9 bases, and 8 bases had no gene match. The CDR3 nucleotides read TGCGCCAGTTTCGGGACAGGGGGCCGTCAACTGTTTTTT. Translation: CASFGTGGRQLFF.

The table lists this clonotype with many counts. The chain is built from TRBV12-3 or TRBV12-4 and TRBJ2-3, with TRBD2 matching over 8 bases. The CDR3 runs 17 residues. The junction had 18 bases not matched to a gene; V was cut back by 5 bases and J by 8 bases. The CDR3 DNA follows: TGTGCCAGCAGTCGATTGGGACTCGGTAGCGGGGCGGCTACGCAGTATTTT. Translated, it gives CASSRLGLGSGAATQYF.

The table lists this clonotype with a few counts. This sequence joins TRBV6-6 and TRBJ1-3, with D tentatively TRBD1 (5 bases). V lost 4 bases, J lost 3 bases, and 10 bases lay in between. This CDR3 has 14 amino acids. CDR1 is MNHNY and CDR2 is SVGAGI in the germline V gene (reference sequence). The CDR3 DNA follows: TGTGCCAGCAGTTTTGACAGTGGTGGAAACACCATATATTTT. Amino acid sequence: CASSFDSGGNTIYF.

This clonotype occurred many times. This chain links TRBV7-2 with TRBJ2-1, with D perhaps TRBD2 (6 bases). This CDR3 is 14 amino acids long. Germline CDR1 is SGHTA and CDR2 is FQGNSA. Trimming shortened V by 3 bases and J by 8 bases, and 14 bases separated the two germline ends. The CDR3 bases are TGTGCCAGCAGCTTTTGGCGGGATAGTGATGAGCAGTTCTTC. It yields the protein CASSFWRDSDEQFF.

The V gene is TRBV27, the J gene TRBJ2-1; 10 nucleotides match TRBD2. With V trimmed by 2 bases and J by 3 bases, 13 bases remained unmatched. The germline V gene encodes CDR1 MNHEY and CDR2 SMNVEV (reference sequence). The CDR3 extends over 19 amino acids. For the CDR3, the DNA is TGTGCCAGCAGTTTAAGGCCTACCGGGACTAGCGTCAACTACAATGAGCAGTTCTTC. Its translation is CASSLRPTGTSVNYNEQFF.

This clonotype has just a few counts. CDR3 sequence: CASSQDYRGGETQYF. CDR3 nucleotides: TGCGCCAGCAGCCAAGATTATCGAGGAGGAGAGACCCAGTACTTC. This rearrangement joins TRBV4-3 to TRBJ2-5, with TRBD2 as a possible D gene (5 bases). The CDR3 runs to 15 residues. Germline V gene sequence: CDR1 LGHNA, CDR2 YSLEER. V was pared by 0 bases and J by 4 bases, with 12 bases between.

This clonotype was seen many times. CDR3 sequence: CASSLAGAGGSDTQYF. The CDR3 region has the DNA TGTGCCAGCAGCTTAGCCGGAGCGGGAGGGTCAGATACGCAGTATTTT. The rearrangement links TRBV11-3 to TRBJ2-3; 10 positions match TRBD2. Trimming at V came to 1 base and at J to 4 bases, leaving 5 bases not matched to a gene. Germline-derived CDR1 and CDR2 are SGHNT and YENEEA. There are 16 residues in the CDR3.

The gene calls are TRBV3-1 and TRBJ2-1; D gene unclear. From germline, CDR1 is LGHDT and CDR2 YNNKEL (reference sequence). The CDR3 totals 14 residues. V was cut by 0 bases and J by 4 bases, with 7 bases left in between. The CDR3 sequence: CASSQDPRYNEQFF. Here the CDR3 DNA reads TGTGCCAGCAGCCAAGATCCACGATACAATGAGCAGTTCTTC.

This clonotype was seen repeatedly, ten times or more. The chain couples TRBV7-2 to TRBJ1-6, with 7 bases identical to TRBD1. The trim removed 5 bases at V and 16 bases at J, leaving 11 bases unmatched. Germline V gene sequence: CDR1 SGHTA, CDR2 FQGNSA. There are 13 residues in the CDR3. The CDR3 nucleotides are TGTGCCAGCAGCGCGCGCTACAGGGGTCGGCTCCACTTT. Its translation is CASSARYRGRLHF.

This clonotype appeared a few times. This rearrangement joins TRBV12-3 or TRBV12-4 to TRBJ1-2; no definite D call. The CDR3 length is 11 residues. The V and J ends lost 10 bases and 6 bases respectively, with 12 bases between them. The CDR3 reads CATTFRDGYTF. The CDR3 DNA is TGTGCCACAACCTTTCGGGATGGCTACACCTTC.

This clonotype has more than one count but fewer than ten. The V gene is TRBV7-9, the J gene TRBJ1-2; no clear D. Germline V gene sequence: CDR1 SEHNR, CDR2 FQNEAQ (reference sequence). Trimming stripped 4 bases from V and 2 bases from J, with 11 bases between. CDR3 length: 14 amino acids. The CDR3 loop reads CASSWLGRNYGYTF. Written as DNA, the CDR3 is TGTGCCAGCAGCTGGCTCGGGCGGAACTATGGCTACACCTTC.

CDR3 in amino acids: CSARDQHSAFF. The CDR3, as DNA: TGCAGTGCTAGAGATCAACATTCGGCTTTCTTT. J is TRBJ1-1 and V is TRBV20-1; D is unresolved. The length of the CDR3 is 11 residues. V lost 0 bases and J 11 bases, leaving 10 bases between the germline ends. The germline V gene has CDR1 DFQATT and CDR2 SNEGSKA (reference sequence).

The V call is TRBV7-2, the J call TRBJ2-7, with 9 nucleotides matching TRBD1. The CDR3 totals 15 residues. The junction had 8 bases not matched to a gene; V was cut back by 3 bases and J by 5 bases. Germline CDR1 and CDR2: SGHTA and FQGNSA. This CDR3 is CASSFPGTGFHEQYF. The CDR3, as DNA: TGTGCCAGCAGCTTCCCCGGGACAGGGTTCCACGAGCAGTACTTC.